This T cell receptor (beta chain) was found in a study of Ad26.COV2.S vaccination and SARS-CoV-2 variants. Only in-frame clones appear in the TCRdb table, and some are missing; sequencing was by immunoSEQ multiplex PCR. Counted here are approximately 500,000 clones, around nine tenths occurring once; the ten biggest clones make up around 13%. Regarding the study as a whole: There was reportedly substantial breadth in spike-specific CD8+ and CD4+ T cell responses after vaccination. Vaccine recipients had higher spike-specific TCR breadth than placebo recipients. Non-spike TCR breadth was similar in vaccine and placebo recipients.

Stated treatment: 15 to 20 received Ad26.COV2.S at low or high dose, single or two shots; a few received placebo; per-sample allocation not given. Samples analyzed were those drawn on day 63 after the first vaccine or placebo injection. The CDR3 totals 14 residues. Trimming cost V 5 bases and J 4 bases, with 12 bases left between them. CDR1 and CDR2 from the germline V gene are SGHRS and YFSETQ. This clone was seen once. Its antigen is still unknown. The genes are TRBV5-1 and TRBJ1-4; D is uncertain. The starting material was peripheral blood, obtained in a trial of Ad26.COV2.S vaccine versus placebo. The source of this sequence is a person between 18 and 59 years old who received the Ad26.COV2.S COVID-19 vaccine or a placebo. As DNA, the CDR3 is TGCGCCAGCAGTTTTCAGAGTCGTAATGAAAAACTGTTTTTT. Its protein is CASSFQSRNEKLFF.